This T cell receptor (beta chain) was sequenced for a study of CD8+ T cells in alopecia areata. Study findings and constraints: TCRs were shared less clearly across patients than in mice, possibly for HLA-related reasons.

This clone was recorded a few times. Its antigen is as yet unknown. Losses at the gene ends were 7 bases for V and 6 bases for J; bases not matched to a gene: 12. The CDR3 has 15 residues. CDR1 is SGHTA, CDR2 FQGNSA, per germline. Separation by sorting yielded CD4+ and CD8+ T cells from PBMCs. Sequencing templates came from extracted RNA that was reverse transcribed into cDNA. The repertoire was sequenced with immunoSEQ multiplex PCR; TCRdb's copy has only in-frame clones and lacks some. The sample consists of over 110,000 clones, about half of them appearing once. The sample in question was CD4+ T cells sorted from blood, obtained at week 0. The TCR was taken from a human donor with alopecia areata. The chain recombines TRBV7-2 with TRBJ2-3, with TRBD2 matching over 8 bases. CDR3 in DNA: TGTGCCAGCACCCCCGCGGCGGGAGGTGGGGATACGCAGTATTTT. Amino acid sequence: CASTPAAGGGDTQYF.